The entry below describes one T cell receptor (beta chain). This CDR3 has 15 amino acids. Between the trimmed V and J ends, which lost 7 bases and 0 bases, there was a span of 12 bases. CDR1 SNHLY and CDR2 FYNNEI come from the germline V gene. This sample was taken from a study of blood T cell repertoires in COVID-19. The overall study: The samples span acute and convalescent COVID-19 from the United States, Italy and Spain. The cDNA or gDNA used as material had been derived from T cells, B-cell-depleted T cells, or PBMCs.

Source study methods: It was from reference gene primer amplification that nucleated cell counts were estimated. Libraries were prepared by immunoSEQ multiplex PCR; TCRdb keeps only in-frame clonotypes and omits some of them. V and J calls plus clone size are reproduced from that table; the DNA served to infer D and trimming. The sample has 100,000 to 120,000 clones, around 86% seen once; the top ten hold 37%. The source is a man at least 80 years old with acute or convalescent COVID-19. Specimen: peripheral blood. The chain is built from TRBV2 and TRBJ2-2; unclear D gene. CDR3 residues: CASKIRQSNTGELFF. In DNA form, the CDR3 reads TGTGCCAGCAAAATCAGGCAGTCGAACACCGGGGAGCTGTTTTTT.